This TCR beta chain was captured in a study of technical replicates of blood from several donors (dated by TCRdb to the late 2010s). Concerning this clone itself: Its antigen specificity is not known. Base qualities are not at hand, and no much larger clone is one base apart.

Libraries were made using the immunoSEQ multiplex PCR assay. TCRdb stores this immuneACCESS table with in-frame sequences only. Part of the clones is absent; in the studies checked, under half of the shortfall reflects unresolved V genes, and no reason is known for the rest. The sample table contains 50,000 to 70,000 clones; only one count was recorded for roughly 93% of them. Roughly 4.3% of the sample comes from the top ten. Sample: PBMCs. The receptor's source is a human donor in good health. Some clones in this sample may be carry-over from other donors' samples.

The CDR3 protein is CASGHNQPQHF. In nucleotides, the sequence is TGTGCTAGTGGTCATAATCAGCCCCAGCATTTT. Recombination joined TRBV12-5 with TRBJ1-5, with the D gene uncertain. The junction shows trimming of 5 bases on V and 4 bases on J, plus 3 bases between the germline ends. Taken from the germline V gene, the CDR1 and CDR2 loops are LGHNT and FRNRAP. Including cysteine and phenylalanine, the CDR3 has 11 amino acids. The retained sequence is limited to the CDR3, 33 bases, with the frame set at the first base.